A selection of T cell receptor beta chains follows, all from one sample in a study of shared clonotypes between healthy human individuals. This table comes from immunoSEQ multiplex PCR, and its TCRdb copy is limited to in-frame clones, with some not included. The sample consists of approximately 480,000 clones, about three quarters of them appearing once. The specimen was PBMCs. All receptors come from a woman between 40 and 50 years old in good health. Some clones in this sample may be carry-over from other donors' samples. Each CDR3 is given without its conserved first and last residue. The D gene is left open where the match is weak. Part of the rows lack a size; the others show once, few, many or a class for expanded clones.

CDR3: ASSGWSNTEAF
J: TRBJ1-1
V: TRBV27
size: few
D: .

CDR3: ASSYLSSEKLF
J: TRBJ1-4
V: TRBV6-6
size: .
D: .

CDR3: ASSSTRWDRATDTQY
J: TRBJ2-3
V: TRBV28
size: .
D: TRBD1

CDR3: AWSLALDYNEQF
J: TRBJ2-1
V: TRBV30
size: .
D: .

CDR3: ASSLGQMGGYT
J: TRBJ1-2
V: TRBV5-1
size: .
D: .

CDR3: ASSAQGFPPYEQY
J: .
V: TRBV5-6
size: .
D: .

CDR3: ASRLPGLEAGETQY
J: TRBJ2-5
V: TRBV7-2
size: few
D: TRBD2

CDR3: ASSQAKREIYNEQF
J: TRBJ2-1
V: TRBV14
size: .
D: TRBD2

CDR3: ASSSPGQGDGPQH
J: TRBJ1-5
V: TRBV19
size: once
D: TRBD1

CDR3: ASSGTGPGETQY
J: TRBJ2-5
V: TRBV19
size: .
D: TRBD1

CDR3: ASSSYGPRTEAF
J: TRBJ1-1
V: TRBV7-2
size: many
D: .

CDR3: ASSDGTGSGYT
J: TRBJ1-2
V: TRBV28
size: .
D: TRBD1

CDR3: ASGGGQGSYEQY
J: TRBJ2-7
V: TRBV6-6
size: .
D: TRBD1

CDR3: ASSVYPTDTQY
J: TRBJ2-3
V: TRBV2
size: .
D: .

CDR3: ASRMEYASTGELF
J: TRBJ2-2
V: TRBV27
size: .
D: .

CDR3: ASSLGGPGRTGAQETQY
J: TRBJ2-5
V: TRBV5-1
size: .
D: TRBD1